This TCR beta chain appears in the sequencing data of a study of blood T cell repertoires in COVID-19. The CDR3 loop spans 13 amino acids. V gave up 5 bases and J gave up 5 bases, with 12 bases separating them. There are a few counts of this clone. Clones were sequenced by immunoSEQ multiplex PCR, and TCRdb holds only the in-frame ones, with some missing. There are just over 300,000 clones in the sample; 89% occur only once, and over 8% lies in the top ten. The V and J genes are TRBV12-3 or TRBV12-4 and TRBJ1-1; D is unclear. This TCR derives from a woman in her thirties or forties who had recovered from COVID-19. The sequencing input was PBMCs or T cells enriched from blood (not recorded which). CDR3 residues: CASSRLARTEAFF. As DNA, the CDR3 is TGTGCCAGCAGTCGCCTGGCGAGGACTGAAGCTTTCTTT.